The subject of this entry is one T cell receptor beta chain. The Seattle site enrolled patients during active infection and followed them longitudinally. This entry belongs to a study of blood T cell repertoires in COVID-19. Overall study context: COVID-19 samples, acute and convalescent, were from the United States, Italy and Spain. From T cells, B-cell-depleted T cells, or PBMCs came the material, which was cDNA or gDNA.

As handled by the study authors: From reference gene primer amplification, estimates of nucleated cell counts were derived. Measured with immunoSEQ multiplex PCR; TCRdb has only the in-frame clones, and not every one. Clone size and the V and J calls come from that table; the DNA yielded D and trimming. Of around 140,000 clones in the sample, 88% were seen once. Specimen: peripheral blood. This TCR was recovered from a human donor with COVID-19, enrolled during active disease. The donor label of this sample is uncertain.

CDR3 amino acids: CASRITGGTGAYNEQFF. Here the CDR3 DNA reads TGTGCCAGCAGGATTACCGGGGGGACAGGGGCCTACAATGAGCAGTTCTTC. The V gene is TRBV27, the J gene TRBJ2-1; 10 bases are a match to TRBD1. The CDR3 length is 17 residues. Trimming took 6 bases from V and 2 from J; bases not matched to a gene: 10. Germline V gene data show CDR1 as MNHEY and CDR2 as SMNVEV (reference sequence).